These 29 T cell receptor beta chains were all obtained from the same sample, sequenced in a study of T cell changes during pregnancy in multiple sclerosis. The table came from immunoSEQ multiplex PCR; TCRdb's copy has only in-frame clones and leaves some out. This sample has about 40,000 clones, with about 92% found just once. The source was CD4+ T cells from peripheral blood mononuclear cells, collected in the first trimester of pregnancy. The receptors stem from a female donor with multiple sclerosis, enrolled in a pregnancy study.

V is TRBV29-1 and J is TRBJ2-5; 9 bases match TRBD1. V dropped 1 base and J dropped 5; count of bases not matched to a gene: 5. This CDR3 region has 14 residues. CDR1 and CDR2 from the germline V gene are SQVTM and ANQGSEA. The CDR3 nucleotides read TGCAGCGTTGAAGCGGCCGGGACAGGGGAGACCCAGTACTTC. It translates to CSVEAAGTGETQYF.

V is TRBV5-8 and J is TRBJ2-7; no reliable D call. The CDR3 spans 15 residues. Trimming stripped 5 bases from V and 0 bases from J, with 15 bases between. The germline gives CDR1 SGHTS, CDR2 YDEGEE. In DNA, the CDR3 is TGTGCCAGCAGTCTGCTAGGTGCTACCTCCTACGAGCAGTACTTC. Translating it yields CASSLLGATSYEQYF.

The V and J genes are TRBV6-6 and TRBJ2-7, with 8 bases matching TRBD1. The CDR3 has 14 residues. The ends lost 7 bases at V and 0 bases at J; junction bases unmatched: 5. Per germline, CDR1 MNHNY and CDR2 SVGAGI (reference sequence). The CDR3 spells CASIQQGGSYEQYF. CDR3 DNA: TGTGCCAGCATCCAACAGGGGGGCTCCTACGAGCAGTACTTC.

The chain joins TRBV19 to TRBJ1-3; D unclear. The V and J ends lost 4 bases and 0 bases respectively, with 10 bases between them. There are 15 residues in the CDR3. CDR1 is LNHDA and CDR2 is SQIVND in the germline V gene (reference sequence). CDR3 sequence (DNA): TGTGCCAGTAGTAGGAACAGCAACTCTGGAAACACCATATATTTT. This sequence encodes CASSRNSNSGNTIYF.

This sequence joins TRBV6-5 and TRBJ1-2; the D gene is possibly TRBD1 (5 bases). The CDR3 contains 13 residues. V lost 6 bases, J lost 4 bases, and 12 bases lay in between. From germline, CDR1 is MNHEY and CDR2 SVGAGI. DNA for the CDR3: TGTGCCAGCAGCCCCGCTAGGGGCTATGGCTACACCTTC. This codes for CASSPARGYGYTF.

The rearrangement uses TRBV2 and TRBJ2-5; 7 bases map to TRBD2. Germline-derived CDR1 and CDR2 are SNHLY and FYNNEI. V shed 4 bases and J 7 bases; nucleotides not matched to a gene: 3. This CDR3 is built from 12 residues. The CDR3 sequence: CASSGTRGTQYF. The CDR3, as DNA: TGTGCCAGCAGTGGGACTAGGGGGACCCAGTACTTC.

V gene TRBV2 combines with J gene TRBJ2-5; 9 positions agree with TRBD2. Germline CDR1 and CDR2: SNHLY and FYNNEI. The CDR3 has 14 residues. With V trimmed by 3 bases and J by 5 bases, 4 bases remained unmatched. The CDR3 loop is CASSEVAGVETQYF. The DNA for the CDR3 is TGTGCCAGCAGTGAGGTAGCGGGGGTGGAGACCCAGTACTTC.

This sequence joins TRBV5-5 and TRBJ2-1; 11 positions agree with TRBD2. V was pared by 10 bases and J by 0 bases, with 6 bases of the junction left unmatched. The CDR3 contains 15 residues. Germline V lookup: CDR1 SGHKS, CDR2 YYEKEE (reference sequence). CDR3 sequence reads: CASGTSGNSYNEQFF. For the CDR3, the DNA is TGTGCCTCCGGGACTAGCGGAAACTCCTACAATGAGCAGTTCTTC. Using reference TRBV5-5 and TRBJ2-1 for the parts outside the CDR3, the full variable domain is DAGVTQSPTHLIKTRGQQVTLRCSPISGHKSVSWYQQVLGQGPQFIFQYYEKEERGRGNFPDRFSARQFPNYSSELNVNALLLGDSALYLCASGTSGNSYNEQFFGPGTRLTVL.

The V call is TRBV11-2, the J call TRBJ1-1; D gene unclear. The CDR3 contains 13 residues. With 3 bases removed from V and 1 base from J, the gap between germline ends came to 6 bases. The germline CDR1 and CDR2 sequences are SGHAT and FQNNGV. The DNA for the CDR3 is TGTGCCAGCAGCTTTAGAGGGAACACTGAAGCTTTCTTT. Amino acids: CASSFRGNTEAFF.

The chain is built from TRBV2 and TRBJ2-6; 7 bases agree with TRBD2. Germline V CDR1 and CDR2: SNHLY, FYNNEI. V shed 8 bases and J 11 bases; nucleotides not matched to a gene: 6. CDR3 length: 12 residues. The CDR3 sequence is CASSAGVYVLTF. In DNA, the CDR3 is TGTGCCAGCTCCGCGGGGGTTTACGTCCTGACTTTC. Variable domain in full (rest from reference TRBV2 and TRBJ2-6): EPEVTQTPSHQVTQMGQEVILRCVPISNHLYFYWYRQILGQKVEFLVSFYNNEISEKSEIFDDQFSVERPDGSNFTLKIRSTKLEDSAMYFCASSAGVYVLTFGAGSRLTVL.

The rearrangement uses TRBV11-2 and TRBJ2-7; 11 positions agree with TRBD2. The CDR3 has 15 amino acids. Germline CDR1 reads SGHAT; CDR2 reads FQNNGV. V lost 3 bases, J lost 7 bases, and 8 bases stayed unmatched. CDR3 protein: CASSFTSGGPGEQYF. The CDR3 DNA follows: TGTGCCAGCAGCTTTACTAGCGGGGGCCCCGGGGAGCAGTACTTC.

The J gene is TRBJ2-7, the V gene TRBV4-1; the D is unclear. The CDR3 is 17 residues long. Germline CDR1 and CDR2: MGHRA and YSYEKL. V shed 0 bases and J shed 0 bases, with 15 bases lying between them. CDR3 nucleotides: TGCGCCAGCAGCCAAGAGGTTTTGGGCAGCTTCTCCTACGAGCAGTACTTC. Protein sequence: CASSQEVLGSFSYEQYF.

This clone was observed a handful of times. The rearrangement joins TRBV10-3 to TRBJ2-5, with TRBD1 as a possible D gene (5 bases). V lost 0 bases and J lost 4, with 12 bases in between. The CDR3 has 15 amino acids. Germline lookup yields CDR1 ENHRY and CDR2 SYGVKD. The CDR3 region has the DNA TGTGCCATCAGTGAGTCGGGCAGGGTGGGAGAGACCCAGTACTTC. Translation: CAISESGRVGETQYF.

This sequence joins TRBV11-2 and TRBJ2-2; D may be TRBD1 (6 bases). The germline V gene encodes CDR1 SGHAT and CDR2 FQNNGV. CDR3 length equals 15 residues. Between the trimmed V and J ends, which lost 3 bases and 4 bases, there was a span of 12 bases. CDR3 DNA sequence: TGTGCCAGCAGCTTTATCCAGGGGATCACCGGGGAGCTGTTTTTT. The encoded protein is CASSFIQGITGELFF.

This chain uses TRBV5-1 with TRBJ2-7, with 9 nucleotides matching TRBD1. With V trimmed by 4 bases and J by 2 bases, 4 bases remained unmatched. The CDR3 totals 14 residues. Germline V CDR1 and CDR2: SGHRS, YFSETQ. The CDR3 sequence is CASSPGQGAYEQYF. The CDR3 DNA reads TGCGCCAGCAGCCCGGGACAGGGAGCCTACGAGCAGTACTTC.

This chain joins TRBV30 and TRBJ2-1; TRBD2 matches 12 bases. This CDR3 spans 17 amino acids. V shed 0 bases and J 0 bases; nucleotides not matched to a gene: 3. From germline, CDR1 is GTSNPN and CDR2 SVGIG (reference sequence). CDR3 residues: CAWSVLAGGVSYNEQFF. The CDR3, as DNA: TGTGCCTGGAGTGTACTAGCGGGGGGAGTCTCCTACAATGAGCAGTTCTTC. The variable domain in full, completed from reference TRBV30 and TRBJ2-1, reads SQTIHQWPATLVQPVGSPLSLECTVEGTSNPNLYWYRQAAGRGLQLLFYSVGIGQISSEVPQNLSASRPQDRQFILSSKKLLLSDSGFYLCAWSVLAGGVSYNEQFFGPGTRLTVL.

This chain uses TRBV2 with TRBJ2-3, with 13 bases matching TRBD2. V was clipped by 6 bases and J by 6 bases; unmatched bases: 9. CDR1 and CDR2 from the germline V gene are SNHLY and FYNNEI. This CDR3 has 16 amino acids. CDR3 nucleotide sequence: TGTGCCAGCAGCGAGACCGGGACTAGCGGGGCCGATACGCAGTATTTT. Translating gives CASSETGTSGADTQYF.

V usage is TRBV19 and J usage is TRBJ1-2; 11 nucleotides agree with TRBD1. Trimming removed 5 bases from V and 4 bases from J; junction bases left unmatched: 12. The CDR3 extends over 17 amino acids. The germline CDR1 and CDR2 sequences are LNHDA and SQIVND (reference sequence). In DNA, the CDR3 is TGTGCCAGTAGTTCGGACAGGGGGCAACGACCCGTCTATGGCTACACCTTC. It codes for CASSSDRGQRPVYGYTF.

This clone appeared a single time. This sequence joins TRBV27 and TRBJ2-1; tentatively, D is TRBD2 (6 bases). Germline V CDR1 and CDR2: MNHEY, SMNVEV (reference sequence). This CDR3 comprises 16 residues. The V end lost 3 bases, the J end lost 1 base, and 13 bases lay between the germline ends. The CDR3 reads CASSFRLGRSYNEQFF. The CDR3 DNA follows: TGTGCCAGCAGTTTCCGGCTCGGGAGATCCTACAATGAGCAGTTCTTC.

The chain carries TRBV5-1 and TRBJ1-2, with a possible D match to TRBD1 (5 bases). Deletions cut 3 bases from V and 3 bases from J, with 12 bases between. This CDR3 spans 14 amino acids. The germline V gene has CDR1 SGHRS and CDR2 YFSETQ. CDR3 amino acids: CASSYGTWDYGYTF. In DNA, the CDR3 is TGCGCCAGCAGCTACGGGACTTGGGACTATGGCTACACCTTC.

This chain uses TRBV11-2 with TRBJ2-3; TRBD2 agrees at 12 bases. This CDR3 comprises 19 residues. The germline gives CDR1 SGHAT, CDR2 FQNNGV. Trimming at V came to 5 bases and at J to 5 bases, leaving 17 bases not matched to a gene. CDR3: CASSRVGTLAGGPRDTQYF. The CDR3 coding sequence is TGTGCCAGCAGCCGCGTAGGAACCCTAGCGGGAGGGCCGAGAGATACGCAGTATTTT.

The chain uses TRBV5-1 and TRBJ1-1; D gene uncertain. Germline V gives CDR1 SGHRS, CDR2 YFSETQ. The CDR3 has 13 residues. V dropped 0 bases and J dropped 3 bases, with 6 bases sitting between them. The CDR3 nucleotides are TGCGCCAGCAGCTTGGTAACAGACACTGAAGCTTTCTTT. Translating gives CASSLVTDTEAFF. Full variable domain (remainder filled in from reference TRBV5-1 and TRBJ1-1): KAGVTQTPRYLIKTRGQQVTLSCSPISGHRSVSWYQQTPGQGLQFLFEYFSETQRNKGNFPGRFSGRQFSNSRSEMNVSTLELGDSALYLCASSLVTDTEAFFGQGTRLTVV.

The chain combines TRBV19 with TRBJ1-6; D may be TRBD1 (5 bases). Germline V gene data show CDR1 as LNHDA and CDR2 as SQIVND (reference sequence). V lost 2 bases, J lost 0 bases, and 20 bases lay in between. This CDR3 is 20 amino acids long. The CDR3 protein is CASSIRQITQDSSYNSPLHF. The CDR3 DNA reads as TGTGCCAGTAGTATACGACAGATAACTCAAGATAGCTCCTATAATTCACCCCTCCACTTT.

The rearrangement uses TRBV29-1 and TRBJ1-1, with D perhaps matching TRBD1 (6 bases). The CDR3 runs 10 residues. The V end lost 7 bases, the J end lost 10 bases, and 13 bases lay between the germline ends. Germline V gives CDR1 SQVTM, CDR2 ANQGSEA. The CDR3 nucleotides are TGCAGCGCTCAGACAGGTGTAGCTTTCTTT. The encoded protein is CSAQTGVAFF.

The chain uses TRBV6-1 and TRBJ2-7, with D possibly being TRBD1 (5 bases). V was clipped by 4 bases and J by 4 bases, with 20 bases between them. This CDR3 contains 16 residues. Germline V gene data show CDR1 as MNHNS and CDR2 as SASEGT. The chain's CDR3 is CASSALPQGGRYEQYF. CDR3 coding DNA: TGTGCCAGCAGTGCCCTCCCGCAGGGCGGTAGGTACGAGCAGTACTTC.

The chain has TRBV15 and TRBJ2-2; 11 bases fit TRBD1. V trimming: 5 bases; J trimming: 1 base; junction bases outside the gene matches: 12. CDR1 LNHNV and CDR2 YYDKDF come from the germline V gene (reference sequence). The CDR3 loop spans 19 amino acids. CDR3 nucleotide sequence: TGTGCCACCAGCCCTACTTACCCGGGACAGGGGGAGAACACCGGGGAGCTGTTTTTT. Translated, it gives CATSPTYPGQGENTGELFF.

The gene calls are TRBV28 and TRBJ1-1, with TRBD1 identical over 7 bases. The junction had 2 bases not matched to a gene; V was cut back by 6 bases and J by 1 base. The germline CDR1 and CDR2 sequences are MDHEN and SYDVKM. The CDR3 contains 13 residues. The CDR3 loop is CASRGDRNTEAFF. CDR3 DNA sequence: TGTGCCAGCAGGGGGGACAGGAACACTGAAGCTTTCTTT.

J is TRBJ2-5 and V is TRBV7-2, with 7 bases that match TRBD1. This CDR3 has 15 residues. V lost 5 bases to trimming and J lost 4 bases; unmatched junction nucleotides: 10. Germline CDR1 reads SGHTA; CDR2 reads FQGNSA. DNA of the CDR3: TGTGCCAGCAGCACACGACAGGGTCGGTCAGAGACCCAGTACTTC. This encodes CASSTRQGRSETQYF.

The chain is built from TRBV28 and TRBJ1-2; D unclear. The CDR3 contains 15 residues. The V gene's germline CDR1 is MDHEN and CDR2 SYDVKM. Trimming pared 6 bases from V and 8 bases from J, leaving 22 bases between. The CDR3 region is CASSPVPGGRGGYTF. CDR3 coding DNA: TGTGCCAGCAGCCCGGTCCCGGGAGGCCGCGGGGGCTACACCTTC.